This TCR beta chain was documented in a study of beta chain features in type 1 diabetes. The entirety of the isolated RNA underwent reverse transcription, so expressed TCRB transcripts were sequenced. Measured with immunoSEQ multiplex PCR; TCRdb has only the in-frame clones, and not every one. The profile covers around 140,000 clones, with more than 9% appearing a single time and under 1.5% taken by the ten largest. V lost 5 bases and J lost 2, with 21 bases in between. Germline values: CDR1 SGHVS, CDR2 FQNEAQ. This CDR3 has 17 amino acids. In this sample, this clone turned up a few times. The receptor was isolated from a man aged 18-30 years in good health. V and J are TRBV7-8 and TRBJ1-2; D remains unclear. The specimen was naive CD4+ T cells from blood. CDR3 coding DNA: TGTGCCAGCAGCCATAACCCCGGGATCGACCCGAACTATGGCTACACCTTC. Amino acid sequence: CASSHNPGIDPNYGYTF.